The rows below give T cell receptor beta chains drawn from one sample of a study of T cells in Graves' hyperthyroidism and ophthalmopathy. From the multiplex PCR reads, TCRdb called clonotypes with MiXCR, one entry per CDR3 protein. The data show over 500,000 distinct CDR3 sequences, 15% to 20% seen once. The sequenced sample consisted of blood. These receptor sequences come from a woman aged 18 to 35 with Graves' ophthalmopathy. Each CDR3 is given with its conserved first and last residue. Each record gives: V gene, clone size, J gene, D gene, CDR3 protein, CDR3 DNA. The D gene is left open where the match is weak. Size tells how often a clone was seen (once, few, many) or the class of an expanded clone, and some rows leave it out.

TRBV7-2	many	TRBJ2-3	-	CASSLDEGGISTDTQYF	TGTGCCAGCAGCTTAGATGAGGGCGGGATAAGCACAGATACGCAGTATTTT
TRBV6-2/TRBV6-3	-	TRBJ1-1	TRBD1	CASSYSRAGGASAFF	TGTGCCAGCAGTTACTCGAGGGCAGGGGGCGCGTCGGCTTTCTTT
TRBV3-1	many	TRBJ1-1	-	CASSLQGTVSEAFF	TGTGCCAGCAGCCTACAGGGAACAGTGTCTGAAGCTTTCTTT
TRBV28	many	TRBJ2-1	-	CASSFGQREDNEQFF	TGTGCCAGCAGTTTCGGCCAACGAGAGGACAATGAGCAGTTCTTC
TRBV12-3/TRBV12-4	many	TRBJ1-2	-	CASSLTRTGIVGYTF	TGTGCCAGCAGTTTAACTCGGACGGGCATCGTTGGCTACACCTTC
TRBV27	many	TRBJ2-2	TRBD2	CASSFGGLEYTGELFF	TGTGCCAGCAGTTTCGGGGGACTAGAGTACACCGGGGAGCTGTTTTTT
TRBV12-5	many	TRBJ2-1	TRBD2	CASGLVVSGSWGEQFF	TGTGCTAGTGGTTTGGTAGTCAGCGGGAGTTGGGGAGAGCAGTTCTTC
TRBV2	many	TRBJ1-1	-	CASSELTEAFF	TGTGCCAGCAGTGAACTCACTGAAGCTTTCTTT
TRBV29-1	-	TRBJ1-1	-	CSVERVQNTEAFF	TGCAGCGTTGAGAGGGTACAGAACACTGAAGCTTTCTTT
TRBV7-9	-	TRBJ2-7	-	CASSLDRRDWEQYF	TGTGCCAGCAGCTTAGACAGGAGGGATTGGGAGCAGTACTTC
TRBV20-1	many	TRBJ2-1	TRBD2	CSAHKTSGGQYNEQFF	TGCAGTGCTCATAAGACTAGCGGGGGGCAATACAATGAGCAGTTCTTC
TRBV4-1	-	TRBJ2-2	-	CASSQANLVSTGELFF	TGCGCCAGCAGCCAAGCCAATTTGGTTTCCACCGGGGAGCTGTTTTTT
TRBV11-2	-	TRBJ2-7	TRBD2	CASSPTSGPYNEQYF	TGTGCCAGCAGCCCAACTAGCGGACCCTACAATGAGCAGTACTTC
TRBV5-6	-	TRBJ1-4	-	CASSLAEQTTNEKLFF	TGTGCCAGCAGCTTGGCCGAACAGACAACTAATGAAAAACTGTTTTTT
TRBV9	many	TRBJ2-3	TRBD2	CASSERGGEGTDTQYF	TGTGCCAGCAGCGAGAGGGGAGGGGAGGGGACAGATACGCAGTATTTT
TRBV28	many	TRBJ2-7	TRBD1	CASSSAGTGTLYEQYF	TGTGCCAGCAGTTCGGCCGGGACAGGGACCCTTTACGAGCAGTACTTC
TRBV11-2	-	TRBJ2-7	TRBD2	CASSLTSGVIYEQYF	TGTGCCAGCAGCCTGACTAGCGGGGTGATCTACGAGCAGTACTTC
TRBV5-1	-	TRBJ2-6	TRBD2	CASSFHGLVSGGGSGANVLTF	TGCGCCAGCAGCTTTCATGGGTTGGTGAGCGGGGGAGGCTCTGGGGCCAACGTCCTGACTTTC
TRBV28	few	TRBJ1-1	TRBD1	CASLSGQGVTEAFF	TGTGCCAGCCTTTCGGGACAGGGAGTCACTGAAGCTTTCTTT
TRBV6-1	many	TRBJ1-5	TRBD1	CASSRIPTGQSNQPQHF	TGTGCCAGCAGCCGAATACCGACGGGACAGAGCAATCAGCCCCAGCATTTT
TRBV20-1	many	TRBJ2-3	TRBD2	CSAGGLAESTDTQYF	TGCAGTGCAGGGGGACTAGCGGAGAGCACAGATACGCAGTATTTT
TRBV6-1	many	TRBJ1-5	-	CASSSLTYGQKYSNQPQHF	TGTGCCAGCAGCTCCTTGACCTACGGACAGAAATATAGCAATCAGCCCCAGCATTTT
TRBV25-1	few	TRBJ1-1	-	CASQRESTEAFF	TGTGCCAGCCAAAGGGAGTCCACTGAAGCTTTCTTT
TRBV19	few	TRBJ1-5	-	CASSNSGVAQISNQPQHF	TGTGCCAGTAGTAACTCGGGTGTCGCCCAGATTAGCAATCAGCCCCAGCATTTT
TRBV5-1	-	TRBJ2-3	TRBD2	CASSSETSGGTDTQYF	TGCGCCAGCAGCTCGGAGACTAGCGGGGGGACAGATACGCAGTATTTT
TRBV3-1	many	TRBJ2-4	-	CASSPSGVAKNIQYF	TGTGCCAGCAGCCCGTCGGGGGTAGCCAAAAACATTCAGTACTTC
TRBV2	many	TRBJ1-4	TRBD1	CATNRDRSEKLFF	TGTGCCACCAACCGGGACAGGAGTGAAAAACTGTTTTTT
TRBV20-1	many	TRBJ1-5	-	CSASTSKQPQHF	TGCAGTGCTAGTACCTCTAAGCAGCCCCAGCATTTT
TRBV30	many	TRBJ2-3	-	CAWAIGRTPTDTQYF	TGTGCCTGGGCTATTGGCAGGACACCCACAGATACGCAGTATTTT
TRBV7-9	few	TRBJ1-6	TRBD1	CASSSRDRDSPLHF	TGTGCCAGCAGCTCCCGGGACAGAGACTCACCCCTCCACTTT
TRBV19	few	TRBJ1-1	TRBD1	CASSKIRDRRNTEAFF	TGTGCCAGTAGCAAAATACGGGACAGGCGGAACACTGAAGCTTTCTTT
TRBV19	-	TRBJ1-5	-	CASSIGGMGNQPQHF	TGTGCCAGTAGTATAGGGGGGATGGGCAATCAGCCCCAGCATTTT
TRBV20-1	many	TRBJ1-2	-	CSARDTRVVANYGYTF	TGCAGTGCTAGAGATACACGGGTTGTAGCTAACTATGGCTACACCTTC
TRBV28	few	TRBJ1-1	TRBD1	CASSTTGRGTEAFF	TGTGCCAGCAGTACGACAGGGAGAGGAACTGAAGCTTTCTTT
TRBV11-2	many	TRBJ2-1	-	CASSLGVSANYNEQFF	TGTGCCAGCAGCTTAGGGGTTAGCGCGAACTACAATGAGCAGTTCTTC
TRBV7-2	-	TRBJ2-3	TRBD2	CASSLASLAGGQDTQYF	TGTGCCAGCAGCTTAGCTTCTCTAGCGGGAGGGCAAGATACGCAGTATTTT
TRBV27	many	TRBJ2-1	-	CASSLEGIVDEQFF	TGTGCCAGCAGTCTGGAGGGAATAGTCGATGAGCAGTTCTTC
TRBV28	many	TRBJ2-1	TRBD2	CASRSSSLAAGNEQFF	TGTGCCAGCAGATCCTCCTCTCTAGCGGCTGGGAATGAGCAGTTCTTC
TRBV6-1	-	TRBJ2-3	-	CASRGYQSTDTQYF	TGTGCCAGCAGAGGTTACCAGAGCACAGATACGCAGTATTTT
TRBV19	few	TRBJ1-2	-	CASRDSNGYTF	TGTGCCAGTAGGGACAGCAATGGCTACACCTTC
TRBV30	-	TRBJ1-4	-	CAWSAGGWEKLFF	TGTGCCTGGAGTGCGGGGGGATGGGAAAAACTGTTTTTT
TRBV3-1	-	TRBJ2-1	-	CASSRSAENEQFF	TGTGCCAGCAGCCGATCCGCAGAGAATGAGCAGTTCTTC
TRBV28	many	TRBJ2-7	TRBD1	CASSHRQGEYEQYF	TGTGCCAGCAGCCATCGACAGGGCGAGTACGAGCAGTACTTC
TRBV20-1	many	TRBJ2-4	TRBD2	CSASTSGGRGYIQYF	TGCAGTGCTTCGACTAGCGGGGGCCGGGGGTACATTCAGTACTTC
TRBV2	many	TRBJ2-5	-	CASSREALQETQYF	TGTGCCAGTAGCCGAGAGGCCCTCCAAGAGACCCAGTACTTC